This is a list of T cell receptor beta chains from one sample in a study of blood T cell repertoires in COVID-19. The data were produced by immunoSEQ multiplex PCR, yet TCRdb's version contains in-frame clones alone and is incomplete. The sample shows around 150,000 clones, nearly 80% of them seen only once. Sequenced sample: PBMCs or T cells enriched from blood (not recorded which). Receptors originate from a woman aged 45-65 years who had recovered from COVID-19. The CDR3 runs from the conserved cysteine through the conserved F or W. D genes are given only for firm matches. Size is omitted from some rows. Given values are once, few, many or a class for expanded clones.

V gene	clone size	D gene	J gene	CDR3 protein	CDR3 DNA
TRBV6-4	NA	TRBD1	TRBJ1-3	CASSRTGVGNTIYF	TGTGCCAGCAGTCGGACAGGGGTTGGAAACACCATATATTTT
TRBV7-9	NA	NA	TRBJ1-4	CASREGGEKLFF	TGTGCCAGCAGGGAAGGGGGTGAAAAACTGTTTTTT
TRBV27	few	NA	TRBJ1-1	CASSLGGNTEAFF	TGTGCCAGCAGTTTAGGGGGCAACACTGAAGCTTTCTTT
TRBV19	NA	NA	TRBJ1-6	CASSSGFGPLHF	TGTGCCAGTAGTTCGGGGTTTGGACCCCTCCACTTT
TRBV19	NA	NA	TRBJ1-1	CASSIRGGSLDTEAFF	TGTGCCAGTAGTATACGGGGGGGCAGTTTGGACACTGAAGCTTTCTTT
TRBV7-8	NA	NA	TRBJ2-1	CASSRTVYNEQFF	TGTGCCAGCAGCCGCACAGTCTACAATGAGCAGTTCTTC
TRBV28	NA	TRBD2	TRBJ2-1	CASVGSSGARWEQFF	TGTGCCAGCGTGGGATCTAGCGGGGCCAGATGGGAGCAGTTCTTC
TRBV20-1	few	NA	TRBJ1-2	CSANVFGGYTF	TGCAGTGCTAACGTATTCGGGGGCTACACCTTC
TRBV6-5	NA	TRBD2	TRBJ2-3	CASSYLAGDTDTQYF	TGTGCCAGCAGTTACCTAGCGGGGGACACAGATACGCAGTATTTT
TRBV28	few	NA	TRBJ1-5	CASTRGEGPGNQPQHF	TGTGCCAGCACCCGGGGGGAGGGGCCGGGCAATCAGCCCCAGCATTTT
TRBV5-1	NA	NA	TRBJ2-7	CASSLDLGGEQYF	TGCGCCAGCAGCTTGGATTTGGGGGGCGAGCAGTACTTC
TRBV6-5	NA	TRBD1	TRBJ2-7	CAITGTATYEQYF	TGTGCCATTACCGGGACAGCGACATACGAGCAGTACTTC
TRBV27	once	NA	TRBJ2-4	CASSSTPSEWAKNIQYF	TGTGCCAGCAGTTCAACCCCTAGCGAGTGGGCCAAAAACATTCAGTACTTC
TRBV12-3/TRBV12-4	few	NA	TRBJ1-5	CASGQLGQPQHF	TGTGCCAGCGGACAGTTGGGACAGCCCCAGCATTTT
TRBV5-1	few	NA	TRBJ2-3	CASSTAGVRGDTQYF	TGCGCCAGCAGCACTGCAGGGGTCCGAGGAGATACGCAGTATTTT
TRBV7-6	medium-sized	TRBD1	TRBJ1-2	CASSLAGGDRVDDYGYTF	TGTGCCAGCAGCTTAGCGGGTGGGGACAGGGTGGATGACTATGGCTACACCTTC
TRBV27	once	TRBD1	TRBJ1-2	CASSLGTGGHGYTF	TGTGCCAGCAGTTTGGGGACAGGGGGCCATGGCTACACCTTC
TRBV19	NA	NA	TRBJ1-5	CASSIVLQPQHF	TGTGCCAGTAGTATAGTTCTACAGCCCCAGCATTTT
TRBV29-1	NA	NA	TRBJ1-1	CSVGSVTEAFF	TGCAGCGTTGGTTCGGTTACTGAAGCTTTCTTT
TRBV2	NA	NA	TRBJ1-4	CASSRQNEKLFF	TGTGCCAGCAGTCGACAGAATGAAAAACTGTTTTTT
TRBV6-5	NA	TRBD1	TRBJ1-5	CASSNRDRDVQPQHF	TGTGCCAGCAGCAACCGGGACAGGGATGTCCAGCCCCAGCATTTT
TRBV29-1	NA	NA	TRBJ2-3	CSARLPSSGPSSTDTQYF	TGCAGCGCTCGATTACCCAGTAGCGGCCCCTCTAGCACAGATACGCAGTATTTT
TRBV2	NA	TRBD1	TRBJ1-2	CASGTGEKGYTF	TGTGCCAGCGGGACAGGGGAAAAGGGCTACACCTTC
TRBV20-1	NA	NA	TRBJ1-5	CMGQEKGPQHF	TGCATGGGACAAGAAAAGGGACCCCAGCATTTT
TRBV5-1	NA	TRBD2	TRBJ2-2	CASSNLAGASVTGELFF	TGCGCCAGCAGCAACCTAGCGGGGGCGTCGGTCACCGGGGAGCTGTTTTTT
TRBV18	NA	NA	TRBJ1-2	CASSSDKYGYTF	TGTGCCAGCTCCTCGGACAAATATGGCTACACCTTC
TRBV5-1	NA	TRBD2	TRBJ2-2	CASSLYGGAGELFF	TGCGCCAGCAGCTTGTACGGGGGGGCCGGGGAGCTGTTTTTT
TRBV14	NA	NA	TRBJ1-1	CASSHYSSLNTEAFF	TGTGCCAGCAGCCATTACTCATCGTTGAACACTGAAGCTTTCTTT
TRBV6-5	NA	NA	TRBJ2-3	CASSYPGTDTQYF	TGTGCCAGCAGTTACCCGGGCACAGATACGCAGTATTTT
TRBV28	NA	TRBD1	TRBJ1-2	CASSLSGTGFNYGYTF	TGTGCCAGCAGTTTATCCGGGACAGGGTTTAACTATGGCTACACCTTC
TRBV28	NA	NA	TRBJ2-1	CASSFSAEKSSYNEQFF	TGTGCCAGCAGTTTCTCCGCGGAAAAGAGCTCCTACAATGAGCAGTTCTTC
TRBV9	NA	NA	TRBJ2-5	CASSASTGYGETQYF	TGTGCCAGCAGCGCGTCAACAGGGTATGGAGAGACCCAGTACTTC
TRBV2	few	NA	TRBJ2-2	CASMQELNTGELFF	TGTGCCAGCATGCAGGAACTGAACACCGGGGAGCTGTTTTTT
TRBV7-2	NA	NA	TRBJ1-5	CASSLTTRENQPQHF	TGTGCCAGCAGCTTAACAACAAGGGAGAATCAGCCCCAGCATTTT
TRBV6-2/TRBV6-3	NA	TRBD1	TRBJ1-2	CASSGDRVYGYTF	TGTGCCAGCAGCGGCGACAGGGTCTATGGCTACACCTTC
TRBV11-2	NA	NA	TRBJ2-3	CASSLAQRRDTQYF	TGTGCCAGCAGCTTAGCGCAGCGACGAGATACGCAGTATTTT
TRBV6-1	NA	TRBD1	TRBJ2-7	CASSEATGGTYEQYF	TGTGCCAGCAGTGAAGCTACAGGGGGTACCTACGAGCAGTACTTC
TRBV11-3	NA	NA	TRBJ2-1	CASSPGGTYNEQFF	TGTGCCAGCAGCCCTGGGGGGACCTACAATGAGCAGTTCTTC
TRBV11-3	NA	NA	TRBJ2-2	CASSLRGPNTGELFF	TGTGCCAGCAGCCTCAGGGGACCAAACACCGGGGAGCTGTTTTTT
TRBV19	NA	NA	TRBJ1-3	CASSPGMVAGNTIYF	TGTGCCAGTAGTCCGGGGATGGTCGCTGGAAACACCATATATTTT
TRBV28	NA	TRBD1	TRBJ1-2	CASSPLGGGEGYTF	TGTGCCAGCAGCCCCCTAGGGGGCGGAGAAGGCTACACCTTC
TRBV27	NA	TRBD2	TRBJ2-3	CASSLRFLAGGLDTQYF	TGTGCCAGCAGTTTAAGATTTCTAGCGGGAGGATTAGATACGCAGTATTTT
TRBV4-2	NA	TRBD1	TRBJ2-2	CASSQIRGTGELFF	TGTGCCAGCAGCCAAATCAGGGGGACCGGGGAGCTGTTTTTT
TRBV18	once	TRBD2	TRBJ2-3	CASSPQTRYGRVADTQYF	TGTGCCAGCTCACCTCAAACACGATACGGGAGGGTCGCAGATACGCAGTATTTT
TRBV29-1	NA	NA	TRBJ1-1	CSIGEGEAFF	TGCAGCATTGGGGAGGGCGAAGCTTTCTTT
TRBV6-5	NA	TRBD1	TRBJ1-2	CASSSDRGGYTF	TGTGCCAGCAGCTCCGACAGGGGCGGCTACACCTTC
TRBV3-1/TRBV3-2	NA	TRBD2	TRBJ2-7	CASSHLRPSGTSYEQYF	TGTGCCAGCAGCCACTTACGTCCTAGCGGGACATCTTACGAGCAGTACTTC
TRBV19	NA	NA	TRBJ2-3	CASSITGWTDTQYF	TGTGCCAGTAGTATAACAGGGTGGACAGATACGCAGTATTTT
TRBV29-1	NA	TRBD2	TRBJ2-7	CSVAYAGGPGEQYF	TGCAGCGTGGCCTATGCGGGGGGGCCGGGGGAGCAGTACTTC
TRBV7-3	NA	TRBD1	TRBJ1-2	CASSFEGTGFYGYTF	TGTGCCAGCAGCTTTGAAGGGACAGGGTTCTATGGCTACACCTTC
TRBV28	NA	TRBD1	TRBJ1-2	CASSSSAGGGYGYTF	TGTGCCAGCAGTTCTTCAGCAGGGGGCGGATATGGCTACACCTTC